The next 29 T cell receptor beta chains were all read from a single sample in a study of T cells in Graves' hyperthyroidism and ophthalmopathy. Amplified TCR beta CDR3 regions came from RNA transcripts. With the HTBI primer set, the TCR CDR3 went through a first round of RT-PCR. TCRdb itself ran the multiplex PCR reads through MiXCR, one entry per CDR3 protein. The data hold more than 500,000 distinct CDR3 sequences, with around 43% observed a single time. Sequencing was done on a sample of peripheral blood or thyroid tissue (not recorded which). The receptors come from an adult woman with Graves' disease, either hyperthyroidism or ophthalmopathy (not recorded which).

This clonotype was picked up a small number of times. The V gene is TRBV7-3, the J gene TRBJ2-7; 14 positions match TRBD2. Germline V gene sequence: CDR1 SGHTA, CDR2 FQGTGA. The CDR3 consists of 16 residues. Trimming took 5 bases from V and 5 from J; bases not matched to a gene: 8. CDR3 sequence reads: CASSVRPGLAGDEQYF. The CDR3 nucleotides read TGTGCCAGCAGCGTGCGGCCGGGACTAGCGGGAGACGAGCAGTACTTC.

This clonotype was seen many times. This CDR3 reads CASSQLPGQGYEQYF. The CDR3, as DNA: TGTGCCAGCAGCCAACTCCCGGGACAGGGATACGAGCAGTACTTC. The V call is TRBV7-8, the J call TRBJ2-7; 9 bases agree with TRBD1. V shed 5 bases, J shed 4 bases, and the junction held 9 bases outside the gene matches. The CDR3 is made up of 15 amino acids. Germline V gives CDR1 SGHVS, CDR2 FQNEAQ.

About this clonotype: This sequence may be a read error, since a much larger clone differs from it by one base. The rearrangement links TRBV3-1 to TRBJ1-2, with no clear D. This CDR3 contains 12 residues. Germline V lookup: CDR1 LGHDT, CDR2 YNNKEL (reference sequence). The CDR3 DNA reads as TGTGCCAGCAGGGAGGAGGGCTATGGCTGCACCTTC. It is translated as CASREEGYGCTF.

About this clonotype: It is likely a read error, because the conserved phenylalanine at the end of the CDR3 is missing. It is unclear where the CDR3 begins or ends on the DNA, so no DNA is shown, and the CDR3 is as TCRdb lists it. The rearrangement joins TRBV7-9 to TRBJ2-7; the table names TRBD1, a call not compared with the DNA. The germline CDR1 and CDR2 sequences are SEHNR and FQNEAQ (reference sequence). The length of the CDR3 is 11 amino acids, counting both ends. The CDR3: CASSDTGTSLL.

For this clonotype: An end of the junction does not agree with germline; a read error may underlie this. V gene TRBV29-1 combines with J gene TRBJ2-1; D might be TRBD2 (5 bases). CDR1 and CDR2 (germline): SQVTM, ANQGSEA. This CDR3 is 12 amino acids long. CDR3 region: CSASTPPRERFF. The CDR3 DNA reads TGCAGCGCCTCAACCCCTCCGAGGGAGCGGTTCTTC.

This clonotype was recorded at least ten times. The chain combines TRBV4-1 with TRBJ2-5, with 8 bases lining up with TRBD1. V was pared by 0 bases and J by 0 bases, with 9 bases of the junction left unmatched. This CDR3 contains 18 residues. CDR1 is MGHRA, CDR2 YSYEKL, per germline. The CDR3 spells CASSQDKTGDLYQETQYF. In DNA form, the CDR3 reads TGCGCCAGCAGCCAAGACAAGACAGGGGACCTGTACCAAGAGACCCAGTACTTC.

This clonotype was detected only a few times. The chain joins TRBV28 to TRBJ1-2; 8 bases line up with TRBD1. V was pared by 5 bases and J by 8 bases, with 13 bases of the junction left unmatched. The CDR3 runs to 15 residues. From germline, CDR1 is MDHEN and CDR2 SYDVKM. The chain's CDR3 is CASSSGQGPSGGYTF. The CDR3 coding sequence is TGTGCCAGCAGTAGCGGACAGGGCCCGAGCGGGGGCTACACCTTC.

The rearrangement links TRBV10-2 to TRBJ1-4; 7 nucleotides align to TRBD1. V gave up 9 bases and J gave up 5 bases; unmatched junction bases: 9. The germline gives CDR1 WSHSY, CDR2 SAAADI. The CDR3 length is 14 residues. For the CDR3, the DNA is TGCGCCAGTCAGGGGGAGCAAAGAAATGAAAAACTGTTTTTT. This translates into CASQGEQRNEKLFF.

V usage is TRBV28 and J usage is TRBJ2-5; 14 positions agree with TRBD2. CDR3 length equals 18 residues. V trimming: 4 bases; J trimming: 1 base; junction bases outside the gene matches: 8. CDR1 MDHEN and CDR2 SYDVKM come from the germline V gene. In DNA form, the CDR3 reads TGTGCCAGCAGTTCTCGACTAGCGGGAGGGAGGGCCCAAGAGACCCAGTACTTC. It encodes CASSSRLAGGRAQETQYF.

This clonotype came up many times. The chain employs TRBV5-4 and TRBJ1-1; 9 nucleotides agree with TRBD1. Germline V CDR1 and CDR2: SGHNT, YYREEE (reference sequence). CDR3 length: 16 amino acids. V shed 1 base and J 5 bases; nucleotides not matched to a gene: 9. CDR3: CASSLWGTGLGTEAFF. CDR3 nucleotides: TGTGCCAGCAGCTTGTGGGGGACAGGGCTAGGGACTGAAGCTTTCTTT. Supplemented by reference TRBV5-4 and TRBJ1-1, the full variable domain reads ETGVTQSPTHLIKTRGQQVTLRCSSQSGHNTVSWYQQALGQGPQFIFQYYREEENGRGNFPPRFSGLQFPNYSSELNVNALELDDSALYLCASSLWGTGLGTEAFFGQGTRLTVV.

This clonotype was counted a few times. V usage is TRBV6-6 and J usage is TRBJ1-2; D is unclear. CDR1 and CDR2 (germline): MNHNY, SVGAGI (reference sequence). Trimming cost V 5 bases and J 2 bases, with 12 bases left between them. The CDR3 covers 14 residues. The CDR3 region has the DNA TGTGCCAGCAGTCAAGGGATTCAAAACTATGGCTACACCTTC. Protein product: CASSQGIQNYGYTF.

This clonotype was recorded at least ten times. The chain recombines TRBV2 with TRBJ1-5; maybe TRBD1 (6 bases). Germline V CDR1 and CDR2: SNHLY, FYNNEI. The CDR3 consists of 13 residues. Trimming removed 4 bases at V and 4 bases at J, with 8 bases between. The chain's CDR3 is CASSVGANQPQHF. CDR3 nucleotide sequence: TGTGCCAGCAGTGTGGGGGCGAATCAGCCCCAGCATTTT.

The rearrangement uses TRBV7-9 and TRBJ2-7, with 8 positions matching TRBD2. The CDR3 consists of 15 residues. The V and J ends lost 8 bases and 7 bases, in that order; junction bases with no gene match: 16. Germline V gene lookup returns CDR1 SEHNR and CDR2 FQNEAQ (reference sequence). The CDR3 loop reads CASGIQLLAGGEQYF. As DNA, the CDR3 is TGTGCCAGCGGCATCCAACTGCTAGCGGGTGGTGAGCAGTACTTC.

This clonotype was recorded many times. This rearrangement joins TRBV29-1 to TRBJ1-2; D is possibly TRBD1 (6 bases). V dropped 7 bases and J dropped 2 bases, with 14 bases sitting between them. The CDR3 runs to 13 residues. The germline V gene encodes CDR1 SQVTM and CDR2 ANQGSEA. For the CDR3, the DNA is TGCAGCGCTTCCGGCGGGACAAACTATGGCTACACCTTC. This translates into CSASGGTNYGYTF.

There are a few counts of this clonotype. This chain joins TRBV7-2 and TRBJ1-2; TRBD1 is a possible D gene (5 bases). From germline, CDR1 is SGHTA and CDR2 FQGNSA. V was cut by 5 bases and J by 6 bases, with 10 bases left in between. The CDR3 is made up of 12 amino acids. The CDR3 DNA reads TGTGCCAGCAGCACGACAGTGGATGGCTACACCTTC. Protein product: CASSTTVDGYTF.

The V gene is TRBV18, the J gene TRBJ2-5, with D possibly being TRBD2 (5 bases). CDR3 size: 15 residues. V was shortened by 4 bases and J by 1 base, with 13 bases between the two germline ends. In germline, CDR1 is KGHSH, CDR2 LQKENI. The chain's CDR3 is CASSQLGLLQETQYF. The CDR3 DNA is TGTGCCAGCTCACAGCTTGGACTGCTCCAAGAGACCCAGTACTTC.

This clonotype was seen at least ten times. The J gene is TRBJ1-3, the V gene TRBV20-1; D may be TRBD1 (6 bases). The CDR3 totals 14 residues. CDR1 and CDR2 (germline): DFQATT, SNEGSKA (reference sequence). V lost 6 bases, J lost 2 bases, and 14 bases lay in between. The CDR3, as DNA: TGCAGTGCCAGCGGACAGTCGGCTGGAAACACCATATATTTT. Residues: CSASGQSAGNTIYF.

This chain connects TRBV7-6 to TRBJ1-5, with D maybe TRBD1 (6 bases). The germline V and J ends were trimmed by 5 bases and 2 bases, with 16 bases remaining between them. Per the germline V gene, CDR1 is SGHVS and CDR2 is FNYEAQ. The CDR3 has 16 residues. In DNA, the CDR3 is TGTGCCAGCAGCCCCAGGGCGGGGGGCGGCAATCAGCCCCAGCATTTT. Protein sequence: CASSPRAGGGNQPQHF. The whole variable domain, remainder taken from reference TRBV7-6 and TRBJ1-5, is GAGVSQSPRYKVTKRGQDVALRCDPISGHVSLYWYRQALGQGPEFLTYFNYEAQQDKSGLPNDRFSAERPEGSISTLTIQRTEQRDSAMYRCASSPRAGGGNQPQHFGDGTRLSIL.

This clonotype occurred many times. The genes are TRBV5-1 and TRBJ2-2; D gene ambiguous. V was pared by 4 bases and J by 5 bases, with 12 bases between. CDR1 SGHRS and CDR2 YFSETQ come from the germline V gene. This CDR3 has 14 residues. The CDR3 nucleotides read TGCGCCAGCAGCCCTGACCTGGGGACCGGGGAGCTGTTTTTT. Its translation is CASSPDLGTGELFF. The variable domain in full, completed from reference TRBV5-1 and TRBJ2-2, reads KAGVTQTPRYLIKTRGQQVTLSCSPISGHRSVSWYQQTPGQGLQFLFEYFSETQRNKGNFPGRFSGRQFSNSRSEMNVSTLELGDSALYLCASSPDLGTGELFFGEGSRLTVL.

The chain joins TRBV10-2 to TRBJ2-7, with no clear D. V was clipped by 2 bases and J by 7 bases, with 9 bases between them. Germline loops: CDR1 WSHSY, CDR2 SAAADI. The CDR3 totals 12 residues. In nucleotides, the CDR3 is TGCGCCAGCAGTGAGCCGGTGGGTGAGCAGTACTTC. Its protein is CASSEPVGEQYF.

The J gene is TRBJ2-6, the V gene TRBV20-1; D is perhaps TRBD1 (6 bases). CDR1 is DFQATT and CDR2 is SNEGSKA in the germline V gene (reference sequence). The CDR3 contains 15 residues. V lost 6 bases, J lost 0 bases, and 12 bases lay in between. The CDR3 sequence is CSAETGNSGANVLTF. The CDR3 DNA sequence: TGCAGTGCCGAAACAGGGAACTCTGGGGCCAACGTCCTGACTTTC.

Remarks on this clonotype: An end of the junction does not agree with germline; a read error may underlie this. The chain has TRBV10-3 and TRBJ2-7; maybe TRBD2 (5 bases). The CDR3 sequence is 14 residues long. Per the germline V gene, CDR1 is ENHRY and CDR2 is SYGVKD. The CDR3 bases are TGTGCCAGCAGTGATCGGGGAGCGGAGGACGAGCAGTACTTC. The encoded protein is CASSDRGAEDEQYF.

This clonotype has only a few counts. This CDR3 reads CSVGGQGSHNEQFF. In nucleotides, the CDR3 is TGCAGCGTTGGGGGACAGGGTAGCCACAATGAGCAGTTCTTC. The chain employs TRBV29-1 and TRBJ2-1, with 9 bases fitting TRBD1. The CDR3 runs to 14 residues. The V gene end was trimmed by 4 bases and the J gene end by 5 bases; junction bases not matched to a gene: 6. CDR1 is SQVTM and CDR2 is ANQGSEA in the germline V gene.

This clonotype was detected only once. The chain is built from TRBV19 and TRBJ2-2; D is uncertain. The V end was cut by 6 bases, the J end by 0 bases, with 14 bases between. This CDR3 has 16 amino acids. Germline V gene lookup returns CDR1 LNHDA and CDR2 SQIVND (reference sequence). CDR3 DNA: TGTGCCAGTAGCGAAAGACCACGGCCGAACACCGGGGAGCTGTTTTTT. Encoded protein: CASSERPRPNTGELFF.

The chain employs TRBV7-9 and TRBJ1-6; TRBD1 is a possible D gene (6 bases). This CDR3 spans 15 amino acids. Germline V gives CDR1 SEHNR, CDR2 FQNEAQ (reference sequence). Trimming cost V 4 bases and J 9 bases, with 16 bases left between them. The CDR3 DNA is TGTGCCAGCAGCTACTCCAGGGGCTGGGGTTCACCCCTCCACTTT. Translation gives CASSYSRGWGSPLHF.

This chain connects TRBV7-8 to TRBJ2-7; weak D call: TRBD1 (6 bases). The CDR3 length is 18 residues. Germline V gene sequence: CDR1 SGHVS, CDR2 FQNEAQ. V lost 1 base, J lost 3 bases, and 22 bases lay in between. The CDR3: CASSLGPLGQGRIYEQYF. The CDR3 DNA is TGTGCCAGCAGCTTAGGTCCATTGGGGCAGGGGCGAATCTACGAGCAGTACTTC.

This chain uses TRBV10-2 with TRBJ2-2, with 7 bases identical to TRBD1. Trimming took 6 bases from V and 2 from J; bases not matched to a gene: 6. Germline V gene lookup returns CDR1 WSHSY and CDR2 SAAADI. The CDR3 covers 15 residues. CDR3 region: CASRERDRNTGELFF. DNA of the CDR3: TGCGCCAGCAGAGAAAGGGACAGAAACACCGGGGAGCTGTTTTTT.

This clonotype was counted ten times or more. This chain links TRBV10-3 with TRBJ2-2; TRBD1 matches at 7 bases. V lost 10 bases and J lost 1; bases outside the gene matches: 3. Germline loops: CDR1 ENHRY, CDR2 SYGVKD. The CDR3 length is 13 residues. The CDR3 coding sequence is TGTGCCACCAACAGGGGGAACACCGGGGAGCTGTTTTTT. Encoded protein: CATNRGNTGELFF.

This rearrangement joins TRBV4-3 to TRBJ1-1; D not resolved. Trimming cost V 1 base and J 0 bases, with 15 bases left between them. Germline assignment: CDR1 LGHNA and CDR2 YSLEER. This CDR3 is 17 amino acids long. The CDR3 protein is CASSQVLGEGVNTEAFF. CDR3 DNA sequence: TGCGCCAGCAGCCAAGTGTTAGGAGAGGGCGTGAACACTGAAGCTTTCTTT.